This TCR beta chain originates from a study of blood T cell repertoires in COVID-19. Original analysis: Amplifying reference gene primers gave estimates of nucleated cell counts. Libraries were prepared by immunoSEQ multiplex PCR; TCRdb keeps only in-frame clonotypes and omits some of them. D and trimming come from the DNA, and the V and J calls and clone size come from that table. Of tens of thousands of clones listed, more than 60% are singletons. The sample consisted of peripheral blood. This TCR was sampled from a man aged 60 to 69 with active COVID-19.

The CDR3 loop reads CASSRQGNTEAFF. CDR3 DNA sequence: TGTGCCAGCAGCCGGCAGGGGAACACTGAAGCTTTCTTT. The gene calls are TRBV7-9 and TRBJ1-1; tentative D call: TRBD1 (5 bases). V was cut by 5 bases and J by 1 base, with 8 bases left in between. CDR3 length: 13 residues. CDR1 is SEHNR and CDR2 is FQNEAQ in the germline V gene (reference sequence).